The 8 T cell receptor beta chains presented below share a single source sample, sequenced in a study of CD8 T cells in ankylosing spondylitis. TCRdb re-derived calls from the 5' RACE reads in MiXCR, one entry per CDR3 protein. The sample has 180,000 or so distinct CDR3 sequences, approximately 10% seen once. The sample consisted of blood, either unsorted or a sorted T cell fraction (not recorded which). These receptor sequences come from a male donor with ankylosing spondylitis or in good health (not recorded which).

This clonotype was observed a few times. V usage is TRBV5-1 and J usage is TRBJ2-3; D may match TRBD1 or TRBD2 (6 bases each). The germline CDR1 and CDR2 sequences are SGHRS and YFSETQ. V lost 1 base and J 1 base, leaving 10 bases between the germline ends. CDR3 size: 15 residues. CDR3 in DNA: TGCGCCAGCAGCTTGCACGGGGGCGGCACAGATACGCAGTATTTT. It encodes CASSLHGGGTDTQYF.

The sample holds a few counts of this clonotype. The DNA of the CDR3 is TGTGCCGCCAAGGGCTTCCAAGAGACCCAGTACTTC. Translated, it gives CAAKGFQETQYF. The chain combines TRBV6-2 or TRBV6-3 with TRBJ2-5, with D uncertain. Germline CDR1 and CDR2: MNHEY and SVGEGT. V was trimmed by 11 bases and J by 1 base, leaving 11 bases between them. The CDR3 spans 12 residues.

This clonotype was seen ten or more times. V is TRBV20-1 and J is TRBJ2-1, with unresolved D. CDR3 length: 16 amino acids. Per germline, CDR1 DFQATT and CDR2 SNEGSKA (reference sequence). Trimming stripped 0 bases from V and 1 base from J, with 13 bases between. In DNA, the CDR3 is TGCAGTGCTAGAGATAATTCGGCTACTTCCTACAATGAGCAGTTCTTC. It translates to CSARDNSATSYNEQFF.

Of note for this clonotype: A much larger clone lies a single base off, so this may be a read error. The chain links TRBV6-5 to TRBJ2-7; weak D call: TRBD1 (5 bases). CDR1 and CDR2 from the germline V gene are MNHEY and SVGAGI. The length of the CDR3 is 14 residues. Here the CDR3 reads CASSLTTDTYEQCF. CDR3 nucleotide sequence: TGTGCCAGCAGTTTAACGACAGATACCTACGAGCAGTGCTTC.

This clonotype was detected many times. J is TRBJ1-5 and V is TRBV20-1, with 9 bases identical to TRBD1. CDR3 length: 16 residues. V shed 3 bases, J shed 0 bases, and the junction held 6 bases outside the gene matches. CDR1 is DFQATT and CDR2 is SNEGSKA in the germline V gene (reference sequence). The CDR3 spells CSARDRGIYSNQPQHF. CDR3 sequence (DNA): TGCAGTGCTAGGGACAGGGGCATTTATAGCAATCAGCCCCAGCATTTT.

Many counts were recorded for this clonotype. CDR3 sequence (DNA): TGCGCCAGCAGCCTAGGGACTAGCGGGGAAGAGACCCAGTACTTC. Encoded protein: CASSLGTSGEETQYF. V and J are TRBV4-3 and TRBJ2-5, with TRBD2 identical over 13 bases. Germline V lookup: CDR1 LGHNA, CDR2 YSLEER. V was pared by 4 bases and J by 3 bases, with 2 bases of the junction left unmatched. The CDR3 is made up of 15 amino acids.

This chain joins TRBV7-9 and TRBJ2-1, with no clear D. The CDR3 consists of 14 residues. The germline V gene encodes CDR1 SEHNR and CDR2 FQNEAQ (reference sequence). The V end lost 1 base, the J end lost 6 bases, and 10 bases lay between the germline ends. For the CDR3, the DNA is TGTGCCAGCAGCTTAGAGTCCGGATTCAATGAGCAGTTCTTC. Protein: CASSLESGFNEQFF.

This clonotype was detected ten times or more. The chain has TRBV6-2 or TRBV6-3 and TRBJ2-2, with a tentative D call TRBD1 (5 bases). V lost 6 bases and J 7 bases, leaving 12 bases between the germline ends. The CDR3 length is 13 residues. Germline lookup yields CDR1 MNHEY and CDR2 SVGEGT. Here the CDR3 DNA reads TGTGCCAGCAGGCTACAGGTCTACGGGGAGCTGTTTTTT. Translating it yields CASRLQVYGELFF.